This TCR beta chain was sequenced in a study of CD8+ T cells in alopecia areata. V lost 6 bases and J 1 base, leaving 16 bases between the germline ends. The CDR3 sequence is 15 residues long. From germline, CDR1 is SEHNR and CDR2 FQNEAQ (reference sequence). Once RNA had been extracted, it was reverse transcribed into cDNA to act as the sequencing template. Produced via immunoSEQ multiplex PCR; TCRdb's table is partial and in-frame only. This table has around 69,000 clones, roughly three fifths appearing once. The gene calls are TRBV7-9 and TRBJ2-7; a weak D match, TRBD1 (5 bases). This material consisted of CD8+ T cells sorted from blood, taken at week 0. The clonotype originates from a human donor with alopecia areata. DNA of the CDR3: TGTGCCAGCAGGAGTACAGGTAGTACGTCCTACGAGCAGTACTTC. Amino acids: CASRSTGSTSYEQYF.